This TCR beta chain was sequenced during a study of T-cell memory formation after mild COVID-19. Study-wide background: In these data, TCR clusters were largely donor specific. Study-wide results and limits: Clones that shrank (day 15 to 85) were balanced CD4/CD8, whereas later expanders leaned CD4+. The authors left the SARS-CoV-2 specificity of second-wave clones peaking on day 37 unconfirmed.

5'RACE primed from the constant segment yielded TCR alpha and TCR beta cDNA libraries bearing sample barcodes and UMIs. TCRdb fed the 5' RACE reads into MiXCR, producing one record per CDR3 protein. Altogether 95,000 to 120,000 distinct CDR3 sequences are present, approximately 22% being singletons, with the ten largest covering 40% to 50%. Germline V lookup: CDR1 LGHNA, CDR2 YSLEER. The CDR3 covers 16 residues. The germline V and J ends were trimmed by 1 base and 6 bases, with 16 bases remaining between them. As for this clonotype: Its cognate antigen is unknown.

The clonotype originates from a man aged 18 to 35 who had mild COVID-19 (a few samples of this study predate the infection). Cell type and time point are not known. The sample was PBMCs or a T cell subset sorted from them (not recorded which). This chain connects TRBV4-3 to TRBJ1-5; D is possibly TRBD1 (5 bases). CDR3 nucleotides: TGCGCCAGCAGCCAAGTCAGGGAAACGAGGCGTCAGCCCCAGCATTTT. Protein: CASSQVRETRRQPQHF.